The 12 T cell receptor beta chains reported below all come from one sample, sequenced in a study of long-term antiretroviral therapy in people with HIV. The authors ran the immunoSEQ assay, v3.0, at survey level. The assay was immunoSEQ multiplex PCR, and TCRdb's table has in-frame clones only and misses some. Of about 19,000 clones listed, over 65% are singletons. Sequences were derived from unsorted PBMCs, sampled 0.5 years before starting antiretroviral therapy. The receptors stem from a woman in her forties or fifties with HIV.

The CDR3 loop is CASSGGVGLSGNTIYF. Written as DNA, the CDR3 is TGTGCCAGCAGCGGCGGGGTCGGGCTCTCTGGAAACACCATATATTTT. This chain links TRBV7-2 with TRBJ1-3; unclear D gene. The CDR3 runs to 16 residues. The V end lost 5 bases, the J end lost 0 bases, and 14 bases lay between the germline ends. Germline CDR1 reads SGHTA; CDR2 reads FQGNSA.

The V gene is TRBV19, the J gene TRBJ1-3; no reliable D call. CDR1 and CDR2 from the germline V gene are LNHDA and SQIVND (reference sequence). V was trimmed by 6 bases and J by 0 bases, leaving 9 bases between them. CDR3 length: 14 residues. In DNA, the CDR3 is TGTGCCAGTAGCGACCGAAGCTCTGGAAACACCATATATTTT. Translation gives CASSDRSSGNTIYF.

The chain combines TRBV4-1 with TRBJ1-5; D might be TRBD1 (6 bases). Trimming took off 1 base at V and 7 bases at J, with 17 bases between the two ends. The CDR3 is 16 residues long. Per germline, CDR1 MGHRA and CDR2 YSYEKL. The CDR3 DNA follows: TGCGCCAGCAGCCAAGGAAACAGGGAGACGGAACAGCCCCAGCATTTT. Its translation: CASSQGNRETEQPQHF.

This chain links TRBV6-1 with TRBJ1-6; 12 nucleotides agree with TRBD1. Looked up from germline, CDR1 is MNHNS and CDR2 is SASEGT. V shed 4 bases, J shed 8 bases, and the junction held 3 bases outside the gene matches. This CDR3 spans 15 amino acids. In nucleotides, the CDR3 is TGTGCCAGCAGTGGGAGGGACAGGGGGCATTCACCCCTCCACTTT. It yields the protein CASSGRDRGHSPLHF.

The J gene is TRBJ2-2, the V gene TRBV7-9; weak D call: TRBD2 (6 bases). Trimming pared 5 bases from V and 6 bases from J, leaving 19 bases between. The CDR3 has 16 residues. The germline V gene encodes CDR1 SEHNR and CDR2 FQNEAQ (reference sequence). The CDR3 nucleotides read TGTGCCAGCAGCACGTCCCGGGACTCCTTTTCCGGGGAGCTGTTTTTT. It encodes CASSTSRDSFSGELFF.

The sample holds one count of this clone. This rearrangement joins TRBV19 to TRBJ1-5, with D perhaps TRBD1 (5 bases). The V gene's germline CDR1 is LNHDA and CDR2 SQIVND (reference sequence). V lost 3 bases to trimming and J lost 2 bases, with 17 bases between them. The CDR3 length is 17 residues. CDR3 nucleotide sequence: TGTGCCAGTAGTATTAGTGGGGGAGATTATGGCAATCAGCCCCAGCATTTT. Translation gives CASSISGGDYGNQPQHF.

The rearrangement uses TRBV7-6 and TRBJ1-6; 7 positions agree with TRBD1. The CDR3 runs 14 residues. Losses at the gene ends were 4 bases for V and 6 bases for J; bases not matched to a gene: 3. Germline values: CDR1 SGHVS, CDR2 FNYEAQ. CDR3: CASSSQGPNSPLHF. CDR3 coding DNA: TGTGCCAGCAGCTCACAGGGGCCTAATTCACCCCTCCACTTT.

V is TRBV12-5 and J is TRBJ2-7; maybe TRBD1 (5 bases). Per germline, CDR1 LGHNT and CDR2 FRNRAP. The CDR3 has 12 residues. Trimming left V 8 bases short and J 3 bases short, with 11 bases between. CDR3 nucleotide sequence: TGTGCTAGTTCCCAGGGTGTCTACGAGCAGTACTTC. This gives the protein CASSQGVYEQYF.

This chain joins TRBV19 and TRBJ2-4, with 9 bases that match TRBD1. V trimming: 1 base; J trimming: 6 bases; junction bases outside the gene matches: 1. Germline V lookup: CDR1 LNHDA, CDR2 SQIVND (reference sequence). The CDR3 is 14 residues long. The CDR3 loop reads CASSIVGQGNIQYF. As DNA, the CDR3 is TGTGCCAGTAGTATAGTGGGACAGGGAAACATTCAGTACTTC.

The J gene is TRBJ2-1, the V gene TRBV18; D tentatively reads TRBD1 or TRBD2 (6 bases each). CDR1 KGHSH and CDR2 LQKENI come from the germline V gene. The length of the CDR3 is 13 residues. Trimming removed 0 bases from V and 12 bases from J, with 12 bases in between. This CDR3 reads CASSPPGGFGQFF. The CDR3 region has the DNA TGTGCCAGCTCACCACCAGGGGGGTTCGGGCAGTTCTTC.

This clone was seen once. This CDR3 is CASSLGGGQGYEQFF. DNA of the CDR3: TGCGCCAGCAGCTTGGGGGGTGGACAGGGGTATGAGCAGTTCTTC. This chain links TRBV5-1 with TRBJ2-1; TRBD1 matches 9 bases. V lost 0 bases to trimming and J lost 8 bases; unmatched junction nucleotides: 6. CDR3 length: 15 residues. Germline CDR1 SGHRS, CDR2 YFSETQ.

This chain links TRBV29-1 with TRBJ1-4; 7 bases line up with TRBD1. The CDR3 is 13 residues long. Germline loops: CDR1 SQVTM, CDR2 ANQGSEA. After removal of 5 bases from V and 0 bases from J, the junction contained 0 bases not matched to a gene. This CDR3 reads CSVQGATNEKLFF. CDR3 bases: TGCAGCGTTCAGGGGGCAACTAATGAAAAACTGTTTTTT.